This T cell receptor beta chain originates from a study of T cells in Graves' hyperthyroidism and ophthalmopathy. About the research overall: Prior to any treatment, at the point of initial diagnosis, peripheral blood was collected. Study findings and constraints: Most thyroid clonotypes expanded above 0.001 appeared in blood too.

This clonotype occurred many times. As yet, its antigen is unknown. Patients were excluded for uncontrolled infection, other autoimmune disease, pregnancy or lactation. Fresh peripheral blood, 10 ml, was the source of the PBMCs. Amplified regions were TCR beta CDR3 sequences from RNA transcripts. The TCR CDR3 first-round RT-PCR relied on the HTBI primer set. TCRdb ran MiXCR on the multiplex PCR reads and lists one entry per CDR3 protein. The data show about 250,000 distinct CDR3 sequences, approximately 14% seen once. The clonotype was recovered from a woman in her 50s with Graves' hyperthyroidism that later progressed to Graves' ophthalmopathy. The sample comprised blood.

Here the CDR3 reads CASSLAVGGNTEAFF. DNA of the CDR3: TGTGCCAGCAGCTTAGCGGTGGGAGGGAACACTGAAGCTTTCTTT. The genes are TRBV7-9 and TRBJ1-1; D is unresolved. With 0 bases removed from V and 1 base from J, the gap between germline ends came to 9 bases. CDR1 is SEHNR, CDR2 FQNEAQ, per germline (reference sequence). This CDR3 is 15 amino acids long.